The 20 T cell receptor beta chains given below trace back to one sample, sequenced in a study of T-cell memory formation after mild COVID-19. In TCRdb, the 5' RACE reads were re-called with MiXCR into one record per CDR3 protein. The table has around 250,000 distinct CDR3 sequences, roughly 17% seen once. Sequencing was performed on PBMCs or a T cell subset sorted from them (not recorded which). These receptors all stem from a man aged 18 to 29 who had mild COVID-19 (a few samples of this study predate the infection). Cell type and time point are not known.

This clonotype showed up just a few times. The CDR3 region is CSATGSAYEQYF. For the CDR3, the DNA is TGCAGTGCAACAGGTAGCGCGTACGAGCAGTACTTC. The rearrangement links TRBV20-1 to TRBJ2-7; D could derive from TRBD1 or TRBD2 (5 bases each). CDR3 length: 12 amino acids. In germline, CDR1 is DFQATT, CDR2 SNEGSKA (reference sequence). Trimming left V 6 bases short and J 4 bases short, with 13 bases between.

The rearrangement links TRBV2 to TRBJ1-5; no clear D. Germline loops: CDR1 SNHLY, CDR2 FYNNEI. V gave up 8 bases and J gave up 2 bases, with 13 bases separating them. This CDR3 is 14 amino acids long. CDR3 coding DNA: TGTGCCAGCGGGCCCGAGAGGGGCAATCAGCCCCAGCATTTT. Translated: CASGPERGNQPQHF.

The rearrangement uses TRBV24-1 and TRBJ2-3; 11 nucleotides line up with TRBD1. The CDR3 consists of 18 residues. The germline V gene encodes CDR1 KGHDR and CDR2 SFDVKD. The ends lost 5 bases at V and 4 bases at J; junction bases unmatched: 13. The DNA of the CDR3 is TGTGCCACCAGTGTCGCAGACGGACAGGGGGCTGAGTCAGATACGCAGTATTTT. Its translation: CATSVADGQGAESDTQYF.

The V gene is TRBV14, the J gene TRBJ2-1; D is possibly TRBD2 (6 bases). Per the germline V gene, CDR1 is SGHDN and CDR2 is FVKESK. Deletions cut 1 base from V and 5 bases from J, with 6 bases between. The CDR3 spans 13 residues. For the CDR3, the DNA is TGTGCCAGCAGCCAAGGACTAGACAATGAGCAGTTCTTC. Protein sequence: CASSQGLDNEQFF.

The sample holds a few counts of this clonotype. The DNA for the CDR3 is TGTGCCAGTACCAGGGGCCGTCCAGGGGAAAAACTGTTTTTT. It encodes CASTRGRPGEKLFF. The chain joins TRBV19 to TRBJ1-4, with a tentative D call TRBD1 (6 bases). From germline, CDR1 is LNHDA and CDR2 SQIVND (reference sequence). CDR3 length: 14 residues. V was cut by 7 bases and J by 8 bases, with 17 bases left in between.

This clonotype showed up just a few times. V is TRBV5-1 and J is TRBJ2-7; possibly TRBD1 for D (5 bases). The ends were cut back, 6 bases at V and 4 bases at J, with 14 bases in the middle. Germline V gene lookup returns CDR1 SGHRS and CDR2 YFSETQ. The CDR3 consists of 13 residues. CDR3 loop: CASTEDTYYEQYF. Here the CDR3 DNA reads TGCGCCAGCACCGAGGACACCTATTACGAGCAGTACTTC.

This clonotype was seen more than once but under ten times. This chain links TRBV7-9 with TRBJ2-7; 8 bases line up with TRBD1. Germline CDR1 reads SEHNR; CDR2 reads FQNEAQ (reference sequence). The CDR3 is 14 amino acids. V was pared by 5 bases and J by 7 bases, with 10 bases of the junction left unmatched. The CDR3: CASSGQGANGEQYV. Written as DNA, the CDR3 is TGTGCCAGCAGCGGCCAGGGGGCGAATGGGGAGCAGTACGTC.

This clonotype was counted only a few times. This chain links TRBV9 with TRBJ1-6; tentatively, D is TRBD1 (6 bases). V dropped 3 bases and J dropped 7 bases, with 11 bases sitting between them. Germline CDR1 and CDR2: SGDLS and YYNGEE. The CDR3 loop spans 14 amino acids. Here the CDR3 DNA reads TGTGCCAGCAGCGCTCGAACAGGGAATTCACCCCTCCACTTT. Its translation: CASSARTGNSPLHF.

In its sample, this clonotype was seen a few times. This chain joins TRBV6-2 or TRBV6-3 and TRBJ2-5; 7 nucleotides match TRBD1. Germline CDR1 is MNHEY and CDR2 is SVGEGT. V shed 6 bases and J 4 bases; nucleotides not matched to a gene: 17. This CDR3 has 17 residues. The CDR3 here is CASSYALTGKGGETQYF. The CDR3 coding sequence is TGTGCCAGCAGCTATGCCCTGACAGGGAAAGGAGGAGAGACCCAGTACTTC.

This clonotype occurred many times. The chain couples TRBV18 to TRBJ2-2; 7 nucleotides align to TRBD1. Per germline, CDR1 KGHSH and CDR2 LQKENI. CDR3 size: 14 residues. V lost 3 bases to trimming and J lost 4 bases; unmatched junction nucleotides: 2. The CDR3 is CASSPGTATGELFF. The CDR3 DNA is TGTGCCAGCTCACCCGGGACAGCCACCGGGGAGCTGTTTTTT.

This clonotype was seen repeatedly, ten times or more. CDR3 in DNA: TGTGCCAGCAGTCCATTCGGGAGCGGGGGGGCGCAGGAGCAGTTCTTC. It encodes CASSPFGSGGAQEQFF. This chain links TRBV12-3 or TRBV12-4 with TRBJ2-1; 10 bases map to TRBD2. CDR3 length: 16 residues. V lost 5 bases to trimming and J lost 10 bases; unmatched junction nucleotides: 14.

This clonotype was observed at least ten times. DNA for the CDR3: TGTGCCAGCAGCACGGGACGGAGCTACGAGCAGTACTTC. It encodes CASSTGRSYEQYF. The genes are TRBV7-9 and TRBJ2-7; D may be TRBD1 or TRBD2 (5 bases each). This CDR3 comprises 13 residues. Germline V gives CDR1 SEHNR, CDR2 FQNEAQ (reference sequence). The V end lost 5 bases, the J end lost 3 bases, and 11 bases lay between the germline ends.

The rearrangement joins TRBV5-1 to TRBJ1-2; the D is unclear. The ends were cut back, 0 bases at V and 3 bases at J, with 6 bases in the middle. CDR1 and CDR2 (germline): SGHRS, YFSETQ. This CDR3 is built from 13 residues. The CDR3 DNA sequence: TGCGCCAGCAGCTTGGGACGGTACTATGGCTACACCTTC. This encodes CASSLGRYYGYTF.

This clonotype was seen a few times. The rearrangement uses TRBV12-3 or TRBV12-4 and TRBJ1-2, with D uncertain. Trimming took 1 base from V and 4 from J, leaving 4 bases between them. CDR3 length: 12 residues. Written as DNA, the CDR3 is TGTGCCAGCAGTTTAGGGGTCTATGGCTACACCTTC. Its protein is CASSLGVYGYTF.

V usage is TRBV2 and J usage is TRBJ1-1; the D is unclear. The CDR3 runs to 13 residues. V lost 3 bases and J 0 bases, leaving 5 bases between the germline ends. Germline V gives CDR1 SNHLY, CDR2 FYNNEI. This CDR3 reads CASSEVVNTEAFF. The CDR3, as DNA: TGTGCCAGCAGTGAGGTAGTGAACACTGAAGCTTTCTTT.

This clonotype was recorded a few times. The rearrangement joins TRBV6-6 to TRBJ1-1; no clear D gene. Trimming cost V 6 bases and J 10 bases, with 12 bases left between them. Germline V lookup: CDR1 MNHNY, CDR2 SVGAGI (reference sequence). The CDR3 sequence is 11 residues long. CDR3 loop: CASSQAVGAFF. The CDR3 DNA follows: TGTGCCAGCAGCCAAGCTGTGGGAGCTTTCTTT.

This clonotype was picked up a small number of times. The CDR3 reads CAISLGQGYDEQYF. In nucleotides, the CDR3 is TGTGCCATCAGCCTGGGACAGGGATACGACGAGCAGTACTTC. The chain links TRBV10-3 to TRBJ2-7, with 9 bases matching TRBD1. The CDR3 consists of 14 residues. With V trimmed by 6 bases and J by 5 bases, 8 bases remained unmatched. The germline V gene encodes CDR1 ENHRY and CDR2 SYGVKD.

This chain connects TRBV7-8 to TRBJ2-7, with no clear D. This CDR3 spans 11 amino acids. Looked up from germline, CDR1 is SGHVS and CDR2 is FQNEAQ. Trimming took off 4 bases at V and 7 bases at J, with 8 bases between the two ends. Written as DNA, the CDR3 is TGTGCCAGCAGCTCCCTTGGGGAGCAGTACGTC. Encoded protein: CASSSLGEQYV.

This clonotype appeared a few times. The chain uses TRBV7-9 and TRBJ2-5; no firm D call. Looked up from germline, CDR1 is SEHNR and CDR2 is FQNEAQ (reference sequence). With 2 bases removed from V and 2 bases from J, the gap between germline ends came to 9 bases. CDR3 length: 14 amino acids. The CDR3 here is CASSLRLGQETQYF. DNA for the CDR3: TGTGCCAGCAGCTTAAGGCTAGGACAAGAGACCCAGTACTTC.

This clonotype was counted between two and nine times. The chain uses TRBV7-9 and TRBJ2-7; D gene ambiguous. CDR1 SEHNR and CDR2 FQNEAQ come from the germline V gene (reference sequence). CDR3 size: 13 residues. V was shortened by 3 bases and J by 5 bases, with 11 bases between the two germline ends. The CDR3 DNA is TGTGCCAGCAGCTTCCCGCTCGTGGACGAGCAGTACTTC. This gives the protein CASSFPLVDEQYF.